The 24 T cell receptor beta chains reported below all come from one sample, sequenced in a study of blood T cell repertoires in COVID-19. Sequenced by immunoSEQ multiplex PCR; TCRdb stores in-frame clones only, minus some. This repertoire shows approximately 100,000 clones, over 65% found once; its top ten account for roughly 15%. Sequences were obtained from peripheral blood. The receptor source for this set is a woman between 65 and 79 years old with acute or convalescent COVID-19.

The gene calls are TRBV19 and TRBJ1-6, with D uncertain. Trimming stripped 1 base from V and 5 bases from J, with 15 bases between. Germline values: CDR1 LNHDA, CDR2 SQIVND (reference sequence). The CDR3 is 17 amino acids. The DNA for the CDR3 is TGTGCCAGTAGTATAGGACGGGGTGCGGGTGATAATTCACCCCTCCACTTT. Encoded protein: CASSIGRGAGDNSPLHF.

This clone has just a few counts. J is TRBJ1-5 and V is TRBV7-6, with D maybe TRBD1 (6 bases). The V gene's germline CDR1 is SGHVS and CDR2 FNYEAQ. The CDR3 consists of 16 residues. Trimming removed 5 bases at V and 6 bases at J, with 20 bases between. The CDR3: CASSPGLAGGGQPQHF. DNA of the CDR3: TGTGCCAGCAGCCCCGGCCTGGCTGGGGGCGGTCAGCCCCAGCATTTT.

This clone was counted a single time. The chain combines TRBV29-1 with TRBJ1-1; TRBD1 agrees at 8 bases. The CDR3 is made up of 13 amino acids. Germline V gives CDR1 SQVTM, CDR2 ANQGSEA. Trimming at V came to 2 bases and at J to 5 bases, leaving 4 bases not matched to a gene. In nucleotides, the CDR3 is TGCAGCGTTGAAAGAGACAGGGGTACTGAAGCTTTCTTT. Encoded protein: CSVERDRGTEAFF.

This clone has more than one count but fewer than ten. The chain has TRBV28 and TRBJ1-5; 9 bases line up with TRBD1. Germline values: CDR1 MDHEN, CDR2 SYDVKM. The CDR3 totals 15 residues. Trimming at V came to 3 bases and at J to 7 bases, leaving 7 bases not matched to a gene. In DNA, the CDR3 is TGTGCCAGCAGTTTCCTACAGGGGGCTGGGCAGCCCCAGCATTTT. Translated, it gives CASSFLQGAGQPQHF.

The chain has TRBV3-1 (or the pseudogene TRBV3-2) and TRBJ2-2; TRBD2 matches 8 bases. The CDR3 has 16 amino acids. The trim removed 4 bases at V and 2 bases at J, leaving 6 bases unmatched. The germline V gene encodes CDR1 LGHDT and CDR2 YNNKEL (reference sequence). The CDR3 loop is CASSLIAGHNTGELFF. Here the CDR3 DNA reads TGTGCCAGCAGCCTAATAGCGGGACATAACACCGGGGAGCTGTTTTTT.

This chain uses TRBV3-1 (or the pseudogene TRBV3-2) with TRBJ1-1; a weak D match, TRBD1 (5 bases). The V end was cut by 4 bases, the J end by 3 bases, with 15 bases between. Germline CDR1 reads LGHDT; CDR2 reads YNNKEL (reference sequence). This CDR3 region has 15 residues. CDR3 amino acids: CASSPGRGWDTEAFF. CDR3 bases: TGTGCCAGCAGCCCAGGGCGGGGATGGGACACTGAAGCTTTCTTT.

The V and J genes are TRBV11-2 and TRBJ2-1; 11 bases line up with TRBD2. CDR1 and CDR2 (germline): SGHAT, FQNNGV. V was clipped by 2 bases and J by 8 bases; unmatched bases: 11. The CDR3 has 17 residues. CDR3 protein: CASSLTVTSGGSDEQFF. For the CDR3, the DNA is TGTGCCAGCAGCTTAACCGTCACTAGCGGGGGTTCAGATGAGCAGTTCTTC.

In DNA, the CDR3 is TGTGCCAGCAGCCAAGATCCGTCTAGCGGTACGCAGTATTTT. Translating gives CASSQDPSSGTQYF. The chain couples TRBV3-1 (or the pseudogene TRBV3-2) to TRBJ2-3, with TRBD2 matching over 7 bases. Germline V gene data show CDR1 as LGHDT and CDR2 as YNNKEL (reference sequence). J lost 8 bases, V lost 0 bases, and 5 bases had no gene match. The CDR3 totals 14 residues.

J is TRBJ1-1 and V is TRBV5-6; a weak D match, TRBD1 (5 bases). The V gene's germline CDR1 is SGHDT and CDR2 YYEEEE. Trimming took 5 bases from V and 2 from J, leaving 19 bases between them. The CDR3 runs to 16 residues. In DNA form, the CDR3 reads TGTGCCAGCAGTCAACGGACCCAACAGGTAAACACTGAAGCTTTCTTT. Encoded protein: CASSQRTQQVNTEAFF.

To note about this clone: At the DNA level, this CDR3 is encoded by other sequences in the same sample as well. The V gene is TRBV9, the J gene TRBJ1-6; D might be TRBD1 (6 bases). V lost 3 bases and J lost 10, with 14 bases in between. This CDR3 region has 14 residues. CDR1 and CDR2 from the germline V gene are SGDLS and YYNGEE. This chain's CDR3 is CASSAGQIYSPLHF. CDR3 coding DNA: TGTGCCAGCAGCGCGGGACAAATTTACTCACCCCTCCACTTT.

This clone showed up just once. The chain employs TRBV2 and TRBJ2-4, with TRBD2 as a possible D gene (7 bases). Germline CDR1 SNHLY, CDR2 FYNNEI. Trimming left V 4 bases short and J 7 bases short, with 26 bases between. There are 18 residues in the CDR3. The CDR3 nucleotides are TGTGCCAGCAGTGTCAATTCCGGCGGGGGCCGAGAGGTTAACATTCAGTACTTC. Translating it yields CASSVNSGGGREVNIQYF. The full variable domain, completed using reference TRBV2 and TRBJ2-4, is EPEVTQTPSHQVTQMGQEVILRCVPISNHLYFYWYRQILGQKVEFLVSFYNNEISEKSEIFDDQFSVERPDGSNFTLKIRSTKLEDSAMYFCASSVNSGGGREVNIQYFGAGTRLSVL.

This chain links TRBV18 with TRBJ2-2, with D unclear. V was clipped by 1 base and J by 7 bases, with 13 bases between them. This CDR3 has 15 amino acids. Germline CDR1 KGHSH, CDR2 LQKENI. In nucleotides, the CDR3 is TGTGCCAGCTCACCACGTCCTAGTGATGGCGGGGAGCTGTTTTTT. This gives the protein CASSPRPSDGGELFF.

The gene calls are TRBV18 and TRBJ2-7, with D perhaps TRBD1 (6 bases). The V and J ends lost 3 bases and 3 bases respectively, with 9 bases between them. Germline CDR1 is KGHSH and CDR2 is LQKENI. The CDR3 length is 13 residues. CDR3 residues: CASSPGANYEQYV. The CDR3 DNA sequence: TGTGCCAGCTCACCGGGGGCCAACTACGAGCAGTACGTC.

This clone came up a few times. CDR3 nucleotides: TGTGCCAGCAGCTGGGACAGGGACTATGGCTACACCTTC. Its translation is CASSWDRDYGYTF. The V gene is TRBV5-4, the J gene TRBJ1-2, with TRBD1 identical over 9 bases. V dropped 3 bases and J dropped 3; count of bases not matched to a gene: 0. The CDR3 has 13 amino acids. CDR1 SGHNT and CDR2 YYREEE come from the germline V gene (reference sequence).

V is TRBV6-1 and J is TRBJ2-4; 7 bases align to TRBD1. CDR3 length: 17 residues. V lost 4 bases, J lost 0 bases, and 9 bases stayed unmatched. The germline V gene encodes CDR1 MNHNS and CDR2 SASEGT. The CDR3 bases are TGTGCCAGCAGTGGGCACACGGGACAGCTAGCCAAAAACATTCAGTACTTC. It yields the protein CASSGHTGQLAKNIQYF.

This chain joins TRBV27 and TRBJ1-2, with 7 bases fitting TRBD1. The V gene's germline CDR1 is MNHEY and CDR2 SMNVEV (reference sequence). V gave up 4 bases and J gave up 2 bases; unmatched junction bases: 7. The length of the CDR3 is 15 residues. The CDR3 coding sequence is TGTGCCAGCAGTTCTTGGACAGGAAGAAACTATGGCTACACCTTC. This gives the protein CASSSWTGRNYGYTF.

V gene TRBV12-3 or TRBV12-4 combines with J gene TRBJ1-5, with D unresolved. CDR3 length equals 12 residues. The V end was cut by 3 bases, the J end by 11 bases, with 11 bases between. The CDR3 loop reads CASSFQTLTQHF. The CDR3 nucleotides are TGTGCCAGCAGTTTCCAGACACTTACCCAGCATTTT.

The rearrangement links TRBV6-5 to TRBJ2-7; D may be TRBD2 (5 bases). The CDR3 length is 15 residues. Germline CDR1 reads MNHEY; CDR2 reads SVGAGI. The germline V and J ends were trimmed by 5 bases and 3 bases, with 17 bases remaining between them. Here the CDR3 DNA reads TGTGCCAGCAGTCGGACTTATAAAGGAGACTACGAGCAGTACGTC. Residues: CASSRTYKGDYEQYV.

The V and J genes are TRBV7-6 and TRBJ2-5; 7 bases match TRBD2. The CDR3 length is 19 residues. The V gene end was trimmed by 2 bases and the J gene end by 5 bases; junction bases not matched to a gene: 20. The germline gives CDR1 SGHVS, CDR2 FNYEAQ. In DNA form, the CDR3 reads TGTGCCAGCAGCTTACGACCCCCAACGAGGGAGGGCCCTCGGGAGACCCAGTACTTC. The encoded protein is CASSLRPPTREGPRETQYF.

This chain connects TRBV30 to TRBJ2-1; TRBD1 matches at 8 bases. The V gene end was trimmed by 1 base and the J gene end by 5 bases; junction bases not matched to a gene: 7. Germline assignment: CDR1 GTSNPN and CDR2 SVGIG (reference sequence). This CDR3 region has 15 residues. CDR3 DNA sequence: TGTGCCTGGAGTGGTCTACCGGGACAGGACAATGAGCAGTTCTTC. It specifies CAWSGLPGQDNEQFF. The full variable domain, its missing parts supplied by reference TRBV30 and TRBJ2-1, is SQTIHQWPATLVQPVGSPLSLECTVEGTSNPNLYWYRQAAGRGLQLLFYSVGIGQISSEVPQNLSASRPQDRQFILSSKKLLLSDSGFYLCAWSGLPGQDNEQFFGPGTRLTVL.

This clone is hyperexpanded by share. V is TRBV7-8 and J is TRBJ1-6; D is perhaps TRBD1 (6 bases). V was cut by 1 base and J by 8 bases, with 12 bases left in between. The V gene's germline CDR1 is SGHVS and CDR2 FQNEAQ. The CDR3 totals 15 residues. For the CDR3, the DNA is TGTGCCAGCAGCTTAGGAGGGGGTAGCTATTCACCCCTCCACTTT. Its protein product is CASSLGGGSYSPLHF.

The sample holds a few counts of this clone. The CDR3 nucleotides read TGTGCCAGCAGCGTAGAGGCAGGGCCCACTCCCTCTGGGGCCAACGTCCTGACTTTC. Its translation: CASSVEAGPTPSGANVLTF. V is TRBV9 and J is TRBJ2-6; D is perhaps TRBD1 (5 bases). This CDR3 has 19 residues. CDR1 is SGDLS and CDR2 is YYNGEE in the germline V gene. The V and J ends lost 0 bases and 0 bases respectively, with 16 bases between them.

This clone has just a few counts. V gene TRBV6-5 combines with J gene TRBJ2-2; D is ambiguous. Germline CDR1 and CDR2: MNHEY and SVGAGI. The CDR3 contains 14 residues. The germline V and J ends were trimmed by 6 bases and 7 bases, with 15 bases remaining between them. CDR3 sequence (DNA): TGTGCCAGCAGCTCCAGGCTCCAGGACGGGGAGCTGTTTTTT. This sequence encodes CASSSRLQDGELFF.

The rearrangement links TRBV5-4 to TRBJ2-5; 13 bases match TRBD2. This CDR3 comprises 16 residues. In germline, CDR1 is SGHNT, CDR2 YYREEE (reference sequence). J gave up 5 bases and V 5 bases, and 9 bases lay outside the gene matches. CDR3 nucleotides: TGTGCCAGCAGTCAGACTGGGACTAGCGGGGTCGAGACCCAGTACTTC. This encodes CASSQTGTSGVETQYF.